The T cell receptor beta chain described here comes from a study of T cell changes during pregnancy in multiple sclerosis (dated by TCRdb to 2018 to 2020). In terms of the full investigation: The study examined how the T cell repertoire changed over the course of pregnancy in women with multiple sclerosis.

Library preparation used the immunoSEQ multiplex PCR assay. This immuneACCESS table, as held by TCRdb, lists in-frame sequences with V and J called but not all clones. Of the missing ones, under half trace to an unresolved V gene in checked studies; the others have no known cause. This sample comprises approximately 89,000 clones, 94% of them detected only once. The ten largest make up over 1.5% of the sample. With respect to this clone: The target of this receptor is not known. No much larger clone exists at a distance of one base, and base qualities are not known.

From cysteine to phenylalanine, the CDR3 is 15 amino acids long. The kept DNA is CDR3 alone, 45 bases in frame from the first base. V loses 3 bases of germline sequence and J loses 0 bases, and the interval between the two ends is 9 bases. In the germline V gene (reference sequence), CDR1 corresponds to MNHEY and CDR2 to SMNVEV. The clonotype originates from a female donor in good health, enrolled as a control in a pregnancy study. The source was peripheral blood, collected after pregnancy. The sequence joins TRBV27 to TRBJ1-5; no D gene is confidently identified. The DNA sequence reads TGTGCCAGCAGTTTTGAGGGATCTAGCAATCAGCCCCAGCATTTT. Protein translation: CASSFEGSSNQPQHF.